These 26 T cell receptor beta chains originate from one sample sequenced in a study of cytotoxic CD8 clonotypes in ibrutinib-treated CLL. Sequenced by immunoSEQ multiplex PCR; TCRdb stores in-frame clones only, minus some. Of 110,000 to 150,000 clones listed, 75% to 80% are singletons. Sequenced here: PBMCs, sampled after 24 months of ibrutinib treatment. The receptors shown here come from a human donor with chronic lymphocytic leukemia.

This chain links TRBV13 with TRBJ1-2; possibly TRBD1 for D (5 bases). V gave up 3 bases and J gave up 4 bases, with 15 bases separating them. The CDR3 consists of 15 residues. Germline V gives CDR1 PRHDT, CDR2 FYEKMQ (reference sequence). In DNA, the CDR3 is TGTGCCAGCAGCTTGGGCGGGGCAAACCGCTATGGCTACACCTTC. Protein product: CASSLGGANRYGYTF.

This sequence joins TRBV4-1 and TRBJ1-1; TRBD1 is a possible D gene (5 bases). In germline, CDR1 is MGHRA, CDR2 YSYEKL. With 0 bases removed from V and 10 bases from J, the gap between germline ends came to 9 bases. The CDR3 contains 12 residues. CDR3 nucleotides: TGCGCCAGCAGCCAAGAGGGGCTCGGAGCTTTCTTT. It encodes CASSQEGLGAFF.

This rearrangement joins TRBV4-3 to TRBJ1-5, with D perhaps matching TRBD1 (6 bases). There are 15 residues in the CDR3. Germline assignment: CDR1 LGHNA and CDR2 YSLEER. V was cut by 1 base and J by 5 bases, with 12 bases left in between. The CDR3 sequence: CASSQGPGADQPQHF. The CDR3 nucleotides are TGCGCCAGCAGCCAAGGGCCGGGGGCGGATCAGCCCCAGCATTTT.

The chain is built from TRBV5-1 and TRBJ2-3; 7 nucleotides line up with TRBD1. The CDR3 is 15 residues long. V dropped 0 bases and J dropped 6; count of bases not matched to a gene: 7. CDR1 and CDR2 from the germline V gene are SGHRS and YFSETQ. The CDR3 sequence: CASSLGDSPSDTQYF. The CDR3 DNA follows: TGCGCCAGCAGCTTGGGGGACAGTCCGTCCGATACGCAGTATTTT.

This CDR3 reads CASSWTSGKHNEQFF. The CDR3 nucleotides read TGTGCCAGCAGTTGGACTAGCGGGAAACACAATGAGCAGTTCTTC. The rearrangement uses TRBV6-5 and TRBJ2-1; the match to TRBD2 covers 12 bases. CDR3 length: 15 residues. V dropped 4 bases and J dropped 5; count of bases not matched to a gene: 3. Germline lookup yields CDR1 MNHEY and CDR2 SVGAGI.

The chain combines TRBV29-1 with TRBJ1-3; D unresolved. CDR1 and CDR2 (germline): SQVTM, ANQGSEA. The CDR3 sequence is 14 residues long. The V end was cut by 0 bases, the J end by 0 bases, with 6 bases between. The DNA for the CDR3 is TGCAGCGTTGAAGACGGAGGCTCTGGAAACACCATATATTTT. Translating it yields CSVEDGGSGNTIYF.

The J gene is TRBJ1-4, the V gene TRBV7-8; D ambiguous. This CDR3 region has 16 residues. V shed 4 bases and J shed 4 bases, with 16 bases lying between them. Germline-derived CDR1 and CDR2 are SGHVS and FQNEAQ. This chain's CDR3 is CASSSPEPHGNEKLFF. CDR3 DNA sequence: TGTGCCAGCAGCTCCCCGGAACCCCACGGTAATGAAAAACTGTTTTTT.

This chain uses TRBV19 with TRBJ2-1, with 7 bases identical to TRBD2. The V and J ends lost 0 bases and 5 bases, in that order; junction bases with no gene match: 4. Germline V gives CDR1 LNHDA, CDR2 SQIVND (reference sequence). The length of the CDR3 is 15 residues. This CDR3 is CASSIDPGGDNEQFF. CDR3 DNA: TGTGCCAGTAGTATAGATCCGGGGGGAGACAATGAGCAGTTCTTC.

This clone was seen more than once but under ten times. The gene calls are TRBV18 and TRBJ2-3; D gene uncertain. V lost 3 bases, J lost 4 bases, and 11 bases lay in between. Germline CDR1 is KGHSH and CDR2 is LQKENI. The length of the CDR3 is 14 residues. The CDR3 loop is CASSPLSTSDTQYF. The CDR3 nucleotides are TGTGCCAGCTCACCTCTTTCGACCTCAGATACGCAGTATTTT.

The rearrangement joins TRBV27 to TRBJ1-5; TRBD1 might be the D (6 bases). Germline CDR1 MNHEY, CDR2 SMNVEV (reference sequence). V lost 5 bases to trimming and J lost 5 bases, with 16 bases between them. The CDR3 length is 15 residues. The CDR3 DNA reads TGTGCCAGCAGTCCCATCAGGGGAGGTGATCAGCCCCAGCATTTT. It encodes CASSPIRGGDQPQHF.

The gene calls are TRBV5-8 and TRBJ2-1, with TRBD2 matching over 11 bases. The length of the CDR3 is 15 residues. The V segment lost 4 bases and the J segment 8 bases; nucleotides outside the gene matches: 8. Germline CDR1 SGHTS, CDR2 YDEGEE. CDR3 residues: CASSPALAGGDEQFF. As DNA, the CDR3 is TGTGCCAGCAGCCCGGCCCTAGCGGGAGGCGATGAGCAGTTCTTC.

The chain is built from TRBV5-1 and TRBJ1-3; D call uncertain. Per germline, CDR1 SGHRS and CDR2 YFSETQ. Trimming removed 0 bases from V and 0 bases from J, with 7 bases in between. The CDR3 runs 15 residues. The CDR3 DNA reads TGCGCCAGCAGCTTGGGACACCTCTCTGGAAACACCATATATTTT. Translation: CASSLGHLSGNTIYF.

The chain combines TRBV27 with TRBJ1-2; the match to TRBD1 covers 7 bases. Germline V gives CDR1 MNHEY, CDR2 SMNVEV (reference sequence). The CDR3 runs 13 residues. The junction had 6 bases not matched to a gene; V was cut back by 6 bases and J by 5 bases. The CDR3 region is CASSPTGKYGYTF. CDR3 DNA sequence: TGTGCCAGCAGCCCGACAGGGAAATATGGCTACACCTTC.

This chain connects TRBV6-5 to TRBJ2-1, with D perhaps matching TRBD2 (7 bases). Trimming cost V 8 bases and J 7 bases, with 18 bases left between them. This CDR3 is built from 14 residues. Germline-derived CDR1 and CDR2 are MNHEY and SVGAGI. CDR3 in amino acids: CASGPPGGRNEQFF. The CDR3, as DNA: TGTGCCAGCGGCCCCCCGGGGGGCCGGAATGAGCAGTTCTTC.

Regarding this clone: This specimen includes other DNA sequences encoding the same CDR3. In DNA form, the CDR3 reads TGTGCCAGCTCACCACCATCAGGGAACACTGAAGCTTTCTTT. The encoded protein is CASSPPSGNTEAFF. The chain combines TRBV18 with TRBJ1-1; D is uncertain. Trimming cost V 0 bases and J 1 base, with 6 bases left between them. Germline V gene lookup returns CDR1 KGHSH and CDR2 LQKENI. This CDR3 region has 14 residues.

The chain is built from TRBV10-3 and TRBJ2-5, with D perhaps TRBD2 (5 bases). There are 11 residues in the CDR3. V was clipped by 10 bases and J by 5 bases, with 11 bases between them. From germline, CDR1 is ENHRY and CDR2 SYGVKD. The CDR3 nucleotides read TGTGCCACGGGAACCGGGGAGACCCAGTACTTC. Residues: CATGTGETQYF.

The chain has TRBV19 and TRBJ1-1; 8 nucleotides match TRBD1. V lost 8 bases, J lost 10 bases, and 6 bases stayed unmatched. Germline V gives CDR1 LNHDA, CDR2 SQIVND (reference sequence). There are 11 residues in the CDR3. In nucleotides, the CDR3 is TGTGCCAGTGGGGGGACAGGATTAGCTTTCTTT. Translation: CASGGTGLAFF.

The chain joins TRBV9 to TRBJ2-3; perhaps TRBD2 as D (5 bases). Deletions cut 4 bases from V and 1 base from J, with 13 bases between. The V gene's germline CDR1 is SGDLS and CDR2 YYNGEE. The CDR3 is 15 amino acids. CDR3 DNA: TGTGCCAGCAGCCAAGGCGGGCGTGGCACAGATACGCAGTATTTT. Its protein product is CASSQGGRGTDTQYF.

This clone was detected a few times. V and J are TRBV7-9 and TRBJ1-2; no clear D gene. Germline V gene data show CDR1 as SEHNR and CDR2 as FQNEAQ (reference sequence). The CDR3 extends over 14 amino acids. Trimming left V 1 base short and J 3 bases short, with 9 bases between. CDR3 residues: CASSLVLSDYGYTF. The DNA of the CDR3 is TGTGCCAGCAGCTTAGTACTCTCGGACTATGGCTACACCTTC.

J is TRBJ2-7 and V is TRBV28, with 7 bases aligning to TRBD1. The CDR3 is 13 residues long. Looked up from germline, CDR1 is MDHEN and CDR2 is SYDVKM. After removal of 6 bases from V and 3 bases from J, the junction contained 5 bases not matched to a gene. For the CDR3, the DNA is TGTGCCAGCAGACGGGACAGCCACTACGAGCAGTACTTC. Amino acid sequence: CASRRDSHYEQYF.

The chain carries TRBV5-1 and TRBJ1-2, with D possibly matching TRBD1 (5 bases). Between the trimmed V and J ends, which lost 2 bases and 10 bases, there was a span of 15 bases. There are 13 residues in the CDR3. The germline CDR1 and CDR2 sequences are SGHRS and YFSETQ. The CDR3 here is CASSFGQGFVYTF. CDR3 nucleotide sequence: TGCGCCAGCAGCTTTGGGCAGGGCTTCGTCTACACCTTC.

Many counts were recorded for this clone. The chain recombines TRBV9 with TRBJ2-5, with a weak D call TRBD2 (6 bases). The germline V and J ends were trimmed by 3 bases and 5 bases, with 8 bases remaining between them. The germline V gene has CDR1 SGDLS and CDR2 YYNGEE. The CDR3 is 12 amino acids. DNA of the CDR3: TGTGCCAGCAGCGCGGAGGGGGAGACCCAGTACTTC. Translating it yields CASSAEGETQYF.

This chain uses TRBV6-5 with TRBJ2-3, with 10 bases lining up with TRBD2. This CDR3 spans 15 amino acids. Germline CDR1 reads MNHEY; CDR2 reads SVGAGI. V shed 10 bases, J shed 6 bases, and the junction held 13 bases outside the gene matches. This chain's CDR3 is CATSLGLAGVDTQYF. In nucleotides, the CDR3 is TGTGCCACCTCACTGGGGCTAGCGGGGGTGGATACGCAGTATTTT.

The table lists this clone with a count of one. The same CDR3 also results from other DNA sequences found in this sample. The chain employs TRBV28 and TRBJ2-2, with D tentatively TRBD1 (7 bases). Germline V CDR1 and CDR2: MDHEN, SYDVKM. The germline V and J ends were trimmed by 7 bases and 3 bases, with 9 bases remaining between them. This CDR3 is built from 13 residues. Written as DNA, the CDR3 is TGTGCCAGCACCAGGGGGGACACCGGGGAGCTGTTTTTT. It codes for CASTRGDTGELFF.

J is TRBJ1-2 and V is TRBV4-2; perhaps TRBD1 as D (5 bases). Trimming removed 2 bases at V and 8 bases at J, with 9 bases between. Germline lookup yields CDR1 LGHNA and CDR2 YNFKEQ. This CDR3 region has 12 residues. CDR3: CASSQRGGGYTF. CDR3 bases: TGTGCCAGCAGCCAAAGGGGAGGGGGCTACACCTTC.

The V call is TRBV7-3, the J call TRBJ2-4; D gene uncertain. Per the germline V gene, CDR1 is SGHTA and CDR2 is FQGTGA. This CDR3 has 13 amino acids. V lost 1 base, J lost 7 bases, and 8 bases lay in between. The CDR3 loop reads CASSLSQTNIQYF. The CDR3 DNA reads TGTGCCAGCAGCTTAAGCCAGACGAACATTCAGTACTTC.